The text below deals with one T cell receptor (beta chain). This specimen comes from a study of cytomegalovirus exposure and HLA in healthy donors. PCR employed 60 Vbeta and 13 Jbeta primers. Generated by immunoSEQ multiplex PCR, the TCRdb table keeps only in-frame clones and is missing some. This sample's clone table lists 100,000 to 150,000 clones. This CDR3 is built from 16 residues. CDR1 is SEHNR, CDR2 FQNEAQ, per germline (reference sequence). J gave up 4 bases and V 0 bases, and 3 bases lay outside the gene matches. The rearrangement uses TRBV7-9 and TRBJ1-2; 12 bases match TRBD1. This TCR came from a man in his forties in good health and CMV-seronegative. The source material was PBMCs. CDR3 region: CASSLAGTGGSYGYTF. The CDR3 DNA sequence: TGTGCCAGCAGCTTAGCCGGGACAGGGGGCTCCTATGGCTACACCTTC.